The present T cell receptor (beta chain) was sequenced within a study of OX40 agonist ivuxolimab in advanced cancers. CDR3 size: 14 residues. With 7 bases clipped from V and 4 bases from J, the junction kept 4 bases outside the gene matches. Germline CDR1 and CDR2: MNHNS and SASEGT. Sequencing was performed with immunoSEQ multiplex PCR; in TCRdb, only in-frame clones are kept and a portion is missing. The sample consists of around 140,000 clones, 90% of them appearing once. Study outcomes and limitations: Doses of 0.1 to 3.0 mg/kg were accompanied by clonal expansion of CD4+ and CD8+ blood T cells by week 6. There were also nonresponders showing low normalized T-cell clonal expansion.

This clone came up once. The antigen is undetermined. The TCR comes from an adult with an advanced solid tumor such as melanoma, head and neck, liver or kidney cancer. The source was CD4+ or CD8+ T cells sorted from blood, collected in a trial of the OX40 agonist ivuxolimab. The chain has TRBV6-1 and TRBJ1-5; 10 nucleotides agree with TRBD1. CDR3 sequence (DNA): TGTGCCAGCACTAGACAGGGGGCAAATCAGCCCCAGCATTTT. Amino acids: CASTRQGANQPQHF.